The next 3 T cell receptor beta chains were all read from a single sample in a study of blood T cell repertoires in COVID-19. Sequenced by immunoSEQ multiplex PCR; TCRdb stores in-frame clones only, minus some. The sample has over 55,000 clones; around 82% are singletons. Sequenced sample: peripheral blood. The source is a man older than 75 with COVID-19, enrolled during active disease.

The chain uses TRBV19 and TRBJ1-5; 7 positions agree with TRBD1. Germline V gene lookup returns CDR1 LNHDA and CDR2 SQIVND (reference sequence). After removal of 6 bases from V and 1 base from J, the junction contained 3 bases not matched to a gene. CDR3 length equals 14 residues. CDR3 sequence: CASRKGGSNQPQHF. CDR3 nucleotide sequence: TGTGCCAGTAGGAAAGGGGGCAGCAATCAGCCCCAGCATTTT.

J is TRBJ2-1 and V is TRBV6-5; 13 positions agree with TRBD2. The V gene's germline CDR1 is MNHEY and CDR2 SVGAGI. CDR3 size: 14 residues. V gave up 6 bases and J gave up 10 bases; unmatched junction bases: 6. The CDR3 protein is CASSALLAGGEQFF. In DNA form, the CDR3 reads TGTGCCAGCAGCGCCCTACTAGCGGGGGGGGAGCAGTTCTTC.

The chain recombines TRBV20-1 with TRBJ1-2, with D uncertain. The CDR3 runs 11 residues. The V gene's germline CDR1 is DFQATT and CDR2 SNEGSKA (reference sequence). V gave up 6 bases and J gave up 6 bases, with 11 bases separating them. CDR3 in amino acids: CSATPGDGYTF. The CDR3 region has the DNA TGCAGTGCCACGCCCGGGGATGGCTACACCTTC.